A selection of T cell receptor beta chains follows, all from one sample in a study of T cell repertoires in cytomegalovirus infection. Their target antigens are unknown. Each CDR3 protein gets one entry after TCRdb re-called the reads with MiXCR. The data show 250,000 to 300,000 distinct CDR3 sequences, with under 25% seen just once and roughly a fifth held by the top ten. The sample consisted of cultured PBMCs, taken from culture after CMV antigen stimulation. The origin of the receptors is a human donor in good health (CMV status not recorded). Some clones in this sample may be carry-over from other donors' samples. CDR3s include the opening cysteine and the closing phenylalanine or tryptophan. Each record gives: J gene, clone size, D gene, V gene, CDR3 protein, CDR3 DNA. The D gene is left open where the match is weak. Size is stated for part of the rows, as once, few or many counts, or as a class when the clone is expanded.

TRBJ1-5	.	.	TRBV5-1	CASSLHENQPQHF	TGCGCCAGCAGCTTACACGAGAATCAGCCCCAGCATTTT
TRBJ1-5	many	.	TRBV7-2	CASSPQGAGPLGNQPQHF	TGTGCCAGCAGCCCCCAGGGTGCAGGGCCCCTGGGGAATCAGCCCCAGCATTTT
TRBJ2-5	few	.	TRBV20-1	CSTGIAGRTRQETQYF	TGCAGTACAGGGATCGCCGGGAGGACAAGACAAGAGACCCAGTACTTC
TRBJ2-1	few	.	TRBV24-1	CATSDTYRGTNEQFF	TGTGCCACCAGTGACACCTACCGGGGGACCAATGAGCAGTTCTTC
TRBJ1-5	many	.	TRBV7-9	CASSLTGINQPQHF	TGTGCCAGCAGCTTAACAGGAATCAATCAGCCCCAGCATTTT
TRBJ1-5	few	.	TRBV12-3/TRBV12-4	CASTGGNSNQPQHF	TGTGCCAGCACCGGGGGCAATAGCAATCAGCCCCAGCATTTT
TRBJ1-1	.	.	TRBV29-1	CSVGPLRGGNTEAFF	TGCAGCGTGGGCCCCCTACGGGGTGGGAACACTGAAGCTTTCTTT
TRBJ2-3	few	TRBD2	TRBV5-1	CASSLSGATSTDTQYF	TGCGCCAGCAGCTTAAGCGGGGCCACTAGCACAGATACGCAGTATTTT
TRBJ2-1	.	.	TRBV6-2/TRBV6-3	CASSYSPGAYNEQFF	TGTGCCAGCAGTTACTCCCCCGGGGCCTACAATGAGCAGTTCTTC
TRBJ1-5	.	TRBD1	TRBV20-1	CSALPGTGNQPQHF	TGCAGTGCTCTCCCCGGGACAGGGAATCAGCCCCAGCATTTT
TRBJ2-3	few	.	TRBV11-3	CASSLDERETDTQYF	TGTGCCAGCAGCTTAGATGAAAGGGAAACAGATACGCAGTATTTT
TRBJ2-1	once	TRBD2	TRBV20-1	CSAVGLASYNEQFF	TGCAGTGCTGTGGGACTAGCTTCCTACAATGAGCAGTTCTTC
TRBJ2-4	.	TRBD2	TRBV6-1	CASSQLAGVGKNIQYF	TGTGCCAGCAGTCAACTAGCGGGAGTAGGCAAAAACATTCAGTACTTC
TRBJ2-7	few	TRBD1	TRBV7-9	CASSLVVGTGSYEQYF	TGTGCCAGCAGCTTAGTGGTTGGGACAGGGTCCTACGAGCAGTACTTC
TRBJ1-2	.	.	TRBV7-2	CASSSLIPKGAYGYTF	TGTGCCAGCAGCTCCTTAATTCCGAAGGGCGCCTATGGCTACACCTTC
TRBJ2-1	many	.	TRBV7-2	CASTGDATYNEQFF	TGTGCCAGCACCGGGGATGCCACCTACAATGAGCAGTTCTTC
TRBJ1-1	many	TRBD1	TRBV7-2	CASSVNQGGWTEAFF	TGTGCCAGCAGCGTAAACCAGGGGGGCTGGACTGAAGCTTTCTTT
TRBJ1-5	many	.	TRBV6-2/TRBV6-3	CASSYGTNQPQHF	TGTGCCAGCAGTTACGGGACAAACCAGCCCCAGCATTTT
TRBJ2-5	.	.	TRBV12-3/TRBV12-4	CASSWGYQETQYF	TGTGCCAGCAGTTGGGGGTACCAAGAGACCCAGTACTTC
TRBJ1-1	.	.	TRBV29-1	CSVAQGSTEAFF	TGCAGCGTTGCCCAGGGGAGCACTGAAGCTTTCTTT
TRBJ2-1	.	.	TRBV11-2	CASSLRQGTGYEQFF	TGTGCCAGCAGCTTACGCCAAGGGACCGGTTATGAGCAGTTCTTC
TRBJ1-1	many	TRBD1	TRBV7-2	CASSYRQGQNTEAFF	TGTGCCAGCAGCTATCGACAGGGTCAGAACACTGAAGCTTTCTTT
TRBJ2-7	few	.	TRBV29-1	CSVEDIISDEQYF	TGCAGCGTTGAAGATATTATCTCGGACGAGCAGTACTTC
TRBJ2-1	few	TRBD2	TRBV27	CASSLLVAGGPHEQFF	TGTGCCAGCAGTTTATTAGTAGCGGGAGGGCCCCATGAGCAGTTCTTC
TRBJ2-5	few	TRBD1	TRBV19	CASRDRGPWETQYF	TGTGCCAGTAGGGACAGGGGTCCTTGGGAGACCCAGTACTTC
TRBJ1-3	many	.	TRBV10-3	CAIGAGVLSGNTIYF	TGTGCCATCGGGGCCGGGGTCCTCTCTGGAAACACCATATATTTT
TRBJ2-6	many	.	TRBV23-1	CASSHRGAGANVLTF	TGCGCCAGCAGTCATAGGGGAGCTGGGGCCAACGTCCTGACTTTC
TRBJ2-7	few	.	TRBV28	CASSSQTRSYGEQYF	TGTGCCAGCAGCTCACAAACTAGGAGTTACGGCGAGCAGTACTTC
TRBJ1-5	few	.	TRBV18	CASSPSYSNQPQHF	TGTGCCAGCTCTCCGAGTTATAGCAATCAGCCCCAGCATTTT
TRBJ2-7	.	.	TRBV4-1	CASSQVAGWGQYF	TGCGCCAGCAGCCAAGTTGCAGGGTGGGGGCAGTACTTC
TRBJ2-2	many	.	TRBV7-2	CASGRRNTGELFF	TGTGCCAGCGGGAGGAGGAACACCGGGGAGCTGTTTTTT